This is a list of T cell receptor beta chains from one sample in a study of blood T cells in healthy people across ages. TCRdb analysed the 5' RACE reads with MiXCR anew, one entry per CDR3 protein. The sample contains 800,000 to 900,000 distinct CDR3 sequences, 60% to 80% of which appear only once. Sequencing used blood. The receptor set was obtained from a man aged 25-40 years in good health. CDR3s include the opening cysteine and the closing phenylalanine or tryptophan. The order of the fields is clone size, D gene, V gene, J gene, CDR3 DNA, CDR3 protein. D genes are given only for firm matches. Rows give clone size only sometimes, using once, few, many, or a class for an expanded clone.

.	TRBD2	TRBV7-2	TRBJ2-5	TGTGCCAGCAGCTATAATATAGCGGGGGGTTCGTACCAAGAGACCCAGTACTTC	CASSYNIAGGSYQETQYF
.	TRBD2	TRBV5-5	TRBJ2-5	TGTGCCAGCAGGTTGAGCGGGGGGCCCCGGGAGACCCAGTACTTC	CASRLSGGPRETQYF
.	.	TRBV27	TRBJ2-6	TGTGCCAGCAGTGGGTTTGGGGCCAACGTCCTGACTTTC	CASSGFGANVLTF
.	.	TRBV6-6	TRBJ2-7	TGTGCCAGCAGCTCCAAGGGGGACGGCTACGAGCAGTACTTC	CASSSKGDGYEQYF
once	TRBD2	TRBV4-3	TRBJ2-1	TGCGCCAGCAGCCAGACCCTCGTAGCGGGGTGGTACAATGAGCAGTTCTTC	CASSQTLVAGWYNEQFF
.	TRBD1	TRBV5-1	TRBJ2-4	TGCGCCAGCAGCTTGACAGGGGAAGCCAAAAACATTCAGTACTTC	CASSLTGEAKNIQYF
.	.	TRBV4-2	TRBJ2-7	TGTGCCAGCAGCGGGCGACTAAACTACGAGCAGTACTTC	CASSGRLNYEQYF
.	.	TRBV25-1	TRBJ2-3	TGTGCCAGCAGTGCTGCTTGGAGGCAGTATTTT	CASSAAWRQYF
.	.	TRBV20-1	TRBJ2-1	TGCAGTGCAGACGACCTCACATATGAGCAGTTCTTC	CSADDLTYEQFF
.	.	TRBV4-2	TRBJ2-5	TGTGCCAGCAGTGATCCGGGACACAAGGAGACCCAGTACTTC	CASSDPGHKETQYF
.	.	TRBV4-2	TRBJ2-5	TGTGCCAGCAGCCCGAGCGGGCGTCAAGAGACCCAGTACTTC	CASSPSGRQETQYF
.	.	TRBV7-9	TRBJ2-5	TGTGCCAGCAGCGAATCCTCGAGCGGTTTCCAGTACTTC	CASSESSSGFQYF
.	.	TRBV2	TRBJ2-7	TGTGCCAGCAGCATCACTGTCCACGAGCAGTACTTC	CASSITVHEQYF
.	.	TRBV2	TRBJ1-4	TGTGCCAGCAAGCCCACGGACCTATATACTGAAAAACTGTTTTTT	CASKPTDLYTEKLFF
.	.	TRBV6-2/TRBV6-3	TRBJ1-5	TGTGCCAGCAGTCCCAATACTCAGCCCCAGCATTTT	CASSPNTQPQHF
.	.	TRBV29-1	TRBJ2-5	TGCAGCTCCGACGGGACGGTAGGAGAGACCCAGTACTTC	CSSDGTVGETQYF
.	.	TRBV19	TRBJ2-4	TGTGCCAGTAGTAGAGACGAGCGACAGCTAGCCAAAAACATTCAGTACTTC	CASSRDERQLAKNIQYF
.	.	TRBV3-1	TRBJ2-7	TGTGCCAGCAGCCACTTAAATTACGGGGGCGCGGGGGAGCAGTACTTC	CASSHLNYGGAGEQYF
.	.	TRBV4-3	TRBJ2-3	TGCGCCAGCAGTTGGTCGGTGATGGGCACAGATACGCAGTATTTT	CASSWSVMGTDTQYF
.	.	TRBV7-2	TRBJ2-5	TGTGCCAGCAGCTTAATGGCGACTACAGAGACCCAGTACTTC	CASSLMATTETQYF
few	.	TRBV28	TRBJ2-5	TGTGCCAGCAGCTCCGCCGGGGTGTACCAAGAGACCCAGTACTTC	CASSSAGVYQETQYF
.	.	TRBV10-3	TRBJ2-7	TGTGCCATCAGTGATAGCGTTAGGGTCTCCTCCCTCGAGCAGTACTTC	CAISDSVRVSSLEQYF
.	.	TRBV20-1	TRBJ1-2	TGCAGTGCTAGAGATCAGGTGACCGGCCCCCACGGCTACACCTTC	CSARDQVTGPHGYTF
.	.	TRBV3-1	TRBJ1-2	TGTGCCAGCAGCCAAGATGTGCAGGTCAACGGCTACACCTTC	CASSQDVQVNGYTF
.	.	TRBV27	TRBJ1-2	TGTGCCAGCAGTAGCGGGACACATGCTAACTATGGCTACACCTTC	CASSSGTHANYGYTF
few	TRBD1	TRBV20-1	TRBJ1-5	TGCAGTGCTAGGGACAGGGGGCGCGTAAGCAATCAGCCCCAGCATTTT	CSARDRGRVSNQPQHF